A selection of T cell receptor beta chains follows, all from one sample in a study of T-cell reconstitution after alpha-beta-depleted transplantation in children. TCRdb redid the calling of the PCR reads with MiXCR, one entry per CDR3 protein. The sample holds more than 450,000 distinct CDR3 sequences, roughly 18% seen once. The material sequenced was PBMCs from the stem cell graft donor, taken from the stem cell graft. These receptors all stem from a human donor who donated a stem cell graft to a child with acute lymphoblastic leukemia. Each CDR3 is given with its conserved first and last residue. Fields, in order: D gene, V gene, CDR3 length, J gene, clone size, CDR3 protein, CDR3 DNA. A D gene is named only where the DNA matches it firmly. Expanded clones are given a class, and other clones once, few, many or no size at all.

d_call: TRBD2
v_call: TRBV2
cdr3_length: 17
j_call: TRBJ2-4
clone_size: few
cdr3_aa: CASRGTSGDLAKNIQYF
cdr3_nt: TGTGCCAGCAGGGGGACTAGCGGGGATCTAGCCAAAAACATTCAGTACTTC

d_call: .
v_call: TRBV3-1
cdr3_length: 17
j_call: TRBJ1-4
clone_size: few
cdr3_aa: CASSQDFGTSTNEKLFF
cdr3_nt: TGTGCCAGCAGCCAAGATTTTGGTACCTCAACTAATGAAAAACTGTTTTTT

d_call: TRBD1
v_call: TRBV20-1
cdr3_length: 15
j_call: TRBJ1-2
clone_size: few
cdr3_aa: CSARDPGTGSRGYTF
cdr3_nt: TGCAGTGCTAGAGATCCCGGGACAGGTTCACGGGGCTACACCTTC

d_call: TRBD2
v_call: TRBV10-3
cdr3_length: 15
j_call: TRBJ2-3
clone_size: few
cdr3_aa: CATNTPGLHTDTQYF
cdr3_nt: TGTGCCACCAATACCCCGGGACTACACACAGATACGCAGTATTTT

d_call: .
v_call: TRBV6-1
cdr3_length: 17
j_call: TRBJ1-2
clone_size: .
cdr3_aa: CASSGDRHDRASYGYTF
cdr3_nt: TGTGCCAGCAGTGGGGACCGACATGATCGGGCCAGCTATGGCTACACCTTC

d_call: .
v_call: TRBV21-1
cdr3_length: 15
j_call: TRBJ2-7
clone_size: .
cdr3_aa: CASSKGKWRAYEQYF
cdr3_nt: TGTGCCAGCAGCAAAGGGAAATGGAGAGCCTACGAGCAGTACTTC

d_call: .
v_call: TRBV19
cdr3_length: 12
j_call: TRBJ1-1
clone_size: .
cdr3_aa: CASGRGNTEAFF
cdr3_nt: TGTGCCAGTGGGAGGGGGAATACTGAAGCTTTCTTT

d_call: TRBD2
v_call: TRBV20-1
cdr3_length: 13
j_call: TRBJ2-5
clone_size: few
cdr3_aa: CSAGRTSSETQYF
cdr3_nt: TGCAGTGCAGGACGGACTAGCTCGGAGACCCAGTACTTC

d_call: .
v_call: TRBV20-1
cdr3_length: 10
j_call: TRBJ2-7
clone_size: many
cdr3_aa: CSPNGNEQYF
cdr3_nt: TGCAGTCCTAACGGGAACGAGCAGTACTTC

d_call: .
v_call: TRBV20-1
cdr3_length: 15
j_call: TRBJ2-3
clone_size: few
cdr3_aa: CSARDSRSPTDTQYF
cdr3_nt: TGCAGTGCTAGAGATTCCCGCTCACCCACAGATACGCAGTATTTT

d_call: .
v_call: TRBV12-3/TRBV12-4
cdr3_length: 12
j_call: TRBJ2-3
clone_size: many
cdr3_aa: CASSPHTDTQYF
cdr3_nt: TGTGCCAGCAGTCCCCACACAGATACGCAGTATTTT

d_call: TRBD2
v_call: TRBV9
cdr3_length: 17
j_call: TRBJ2-1
clone_size: .
cdr3_aa: CASSVFPGGLGNNEQFF
cdr3_nt: TGTGCCAGCAGCGTATTCCCGGGGGGGCTAGGCAACAATGAGCAGTTCTTC

d_call: TRBD1
v_call: TRBV5-1
cdr3_length: 15
j_call: TRBJ2-1
clone_size: few
cdr3_aa: CASSLRGQAYNEQFF
cdr3_nt: TGCGCCAGCAGCTTACGAGGACAGGCCTACAATGAGCAGTTCTTC

d_call: TRBD1
v_call: TRBV29-1
cdr3_length: 12
j_call: TRBJ2-2
clone_size: few
cdr3_aa: CSVTGGGGELFF
cdr3_nt: TGCAGCGTGACAGGGGGCGGCGGGGAGCTGTTTTTT

d_call: .
v_call: TRBV2
cdr3_length: 14
j_call: TRBJ1-3
clone_size: .
cdr3_aa: CASRADSAGNTIYF
cdr3_nt: TGTGCCAGCAGAGCCGACAGTGCTGGAAACACCATATATTTT

d_call: TRBD1
v_call: TRBV19
cdr3_length: 14
j_call: TRBJ2-1
clone_size: few
cdr3_aa: CASRDRGINNEQFF
cdr3_nt: TGTGCCAGTAGGGACAGGGGTATCAACAATGAGCAGTTCTTC

d_call: .
v_call: TRBV5-5
cdr3_length: 15
j_call: TRBJ2-1
clone_size: .
cdr3_aa: CASSLGQKSYNEQFF
cdr3_nt: TGTGCCAGCAGCCTCGGACAGAAGTCCTACAATGAGCAGTTCTTC

d_call: .
v_call: TRBV20-1
cdr3_length: 13
j_call: TRBJ2-1
clone_size: few
cdr3_aa: CSARTNRQAEQFF
cdr3_nt: TGCAGTGCTAGAACAAATCGACAGGCTGAGCAGTTCTTC